This T cell receptor beta chain is from a study of beta chain features in type 1 diabetes. Findings and caveats of the study: The influence of HLA type on TCRB rearrangement stayed undetermined. When Type 1 diabetes patients were examined, their TCRB CDR3s proved moderately but significantly shorter in all four CD4+ subsets.

The isolated RNA, all of it, was reverse transcribed, so expressed TCRB transcripts were what got sequenced. Data came from immunoSEQ multiplex PCR; TCRdb stores just in-frame clones and leaves some out. This repertoire shows around 690,000 clones, 9.5% to 15% found once; its top ten account for more than 0.1%. Sort purity for all populations was recorded as exceeding 98%. The CDR3 consists of 14 residues. Germline-derived CDR1 and CDR2 are SGDLS and YYNGEE. V lost 0 bases and J lost 7; bases outside the gene matches: 4. In this sample, this clone turned up a few times. As yet, its antigen is unknown. The receptor was isolated from a man aged 30 to 45 with type 1 diabetes. The gene calls are TRBV9 and TRBJ2-4; 7 nucleotides line up with TRBD2. Sequences were obtained from naive CD4+ T cells from blood. The CDR3 loop reads CASSVASGKNIQYF. The CDR3 bases are TGTGCCAGCAGCGTAGCCAGCGGGAAGAACATTCAGTACTTC.